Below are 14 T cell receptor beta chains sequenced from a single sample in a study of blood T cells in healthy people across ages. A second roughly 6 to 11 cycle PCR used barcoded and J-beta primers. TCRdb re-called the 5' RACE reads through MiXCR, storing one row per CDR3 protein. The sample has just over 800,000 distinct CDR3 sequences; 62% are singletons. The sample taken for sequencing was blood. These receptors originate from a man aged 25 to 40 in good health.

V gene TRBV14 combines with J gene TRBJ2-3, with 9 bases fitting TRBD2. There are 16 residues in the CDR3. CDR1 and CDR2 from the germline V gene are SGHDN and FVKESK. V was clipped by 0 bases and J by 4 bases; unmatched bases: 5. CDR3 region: CASSQELAGEADTQYF. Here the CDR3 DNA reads TGTGCCAGCAGCCAAGAATTAGCGGGGGAGGCAGATACGCAGTATTTT.

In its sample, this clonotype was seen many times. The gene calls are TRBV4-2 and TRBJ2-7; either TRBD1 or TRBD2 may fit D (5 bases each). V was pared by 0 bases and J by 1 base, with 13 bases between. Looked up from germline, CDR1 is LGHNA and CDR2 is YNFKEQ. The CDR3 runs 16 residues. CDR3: CASSQDLGEPSYEQYF. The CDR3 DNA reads TGTGCCAGCAGCCAAGATCTAGGGGAGCCTTCCTACGAGCAGTACTTC.

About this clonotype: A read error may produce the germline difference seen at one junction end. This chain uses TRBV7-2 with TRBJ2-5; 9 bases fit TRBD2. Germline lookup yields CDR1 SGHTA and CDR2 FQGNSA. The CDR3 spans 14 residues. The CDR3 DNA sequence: TGTGCCAGCAGCCTAGCGGGGAACCAAGAGACCCAGTACTTC. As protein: CASSLAGNQETQYF. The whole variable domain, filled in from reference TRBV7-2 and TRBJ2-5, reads GAGVSQSPSNKVTEKGKDVELRCDPISGHTALYWYRQSLGQGLEFLIYFQGNSAPDKSGLPSDRFSAERTGGSVSTLTIQRTQQEDSAVYLCASSLAGNQETQYFGPGTRLLVL.

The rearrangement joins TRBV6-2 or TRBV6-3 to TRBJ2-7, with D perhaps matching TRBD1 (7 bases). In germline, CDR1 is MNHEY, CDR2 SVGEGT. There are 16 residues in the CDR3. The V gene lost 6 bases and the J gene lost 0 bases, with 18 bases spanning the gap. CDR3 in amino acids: CASRQQGGHSSYEQYF. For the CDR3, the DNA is TGTGCCAGCAGGCAGCAGGGGGGACACAGCTCCTACGAGCAGTACTTC.

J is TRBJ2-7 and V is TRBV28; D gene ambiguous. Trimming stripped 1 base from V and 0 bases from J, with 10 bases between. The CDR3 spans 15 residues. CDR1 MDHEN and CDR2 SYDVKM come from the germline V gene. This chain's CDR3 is CASSLFLGISYEQYF. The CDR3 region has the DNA TGTGCCAGCAGTTTATTCCTGGGGATCTCCTACGAGCAGTACTTC.

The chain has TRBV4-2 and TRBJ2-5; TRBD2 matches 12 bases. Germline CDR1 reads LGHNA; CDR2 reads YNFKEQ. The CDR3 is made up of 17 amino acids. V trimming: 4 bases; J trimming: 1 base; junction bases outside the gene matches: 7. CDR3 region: CASSRLLAGGLQETQYF. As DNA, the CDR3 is TGTGCCAGCAGCCGCCTACTAGCGGGGGGTCTCCAAGAGACCCAGTACTTC.

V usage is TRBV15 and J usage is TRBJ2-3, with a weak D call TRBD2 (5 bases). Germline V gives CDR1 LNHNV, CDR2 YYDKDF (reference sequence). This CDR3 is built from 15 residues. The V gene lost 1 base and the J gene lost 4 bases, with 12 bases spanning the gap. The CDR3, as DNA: TGTGCCACCAGCAGAGTAGGCCTAGCAGCAGATACGCAGTATTTT. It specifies CATSRVGLAADTQYF.

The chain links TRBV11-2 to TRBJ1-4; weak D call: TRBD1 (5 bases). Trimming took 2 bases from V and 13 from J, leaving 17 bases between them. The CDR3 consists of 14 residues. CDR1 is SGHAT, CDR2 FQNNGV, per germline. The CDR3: CASSLRSLGGVLFF. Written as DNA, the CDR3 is TGTGCCAGCAGCTTAAGGAGTCTGGGGGGAGTACTGTTTTTT.

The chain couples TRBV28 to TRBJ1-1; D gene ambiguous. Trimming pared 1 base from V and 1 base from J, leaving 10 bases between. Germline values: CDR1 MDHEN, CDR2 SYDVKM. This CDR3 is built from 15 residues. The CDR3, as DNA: TGTGCCAGCAGTTTATTATTGACGGCGAACACTGAAGCTTTCTTT. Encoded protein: CASSLLLTANTEAFF.

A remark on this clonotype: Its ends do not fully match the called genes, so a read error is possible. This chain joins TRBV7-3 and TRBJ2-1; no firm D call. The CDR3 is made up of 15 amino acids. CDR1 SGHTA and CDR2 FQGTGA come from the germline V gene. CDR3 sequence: CTSSLGLHPKNEQFF. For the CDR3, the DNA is TGTACCAGCAGCTTAGGCCTCCACCCCAAGAATGAGCAGTTCTTC.

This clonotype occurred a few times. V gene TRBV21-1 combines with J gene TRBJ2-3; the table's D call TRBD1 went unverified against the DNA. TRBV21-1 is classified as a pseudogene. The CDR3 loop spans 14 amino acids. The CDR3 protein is CASSTREREDTQYF. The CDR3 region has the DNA TGTGCCAGCAGCACCCGGGAGAGGGAAGATACGCAGTATTTT.

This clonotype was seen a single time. The CDR3 bases are TGTGCCAGCAGTGAAGCTTTCTCAGATACGCAGTATTTT. The encoded protein is CASSEAFSDTQYF. This chain links TRBV2 with TRBJ2-3; D is undetermined. This CDR3 is 13 amino acids long. Trimming shortened V by 0 bases and J by 4 bases, and 5 bases separated the two germline ends. CDR1 and CDR2 (germline): SNHLY, FYNNEI.

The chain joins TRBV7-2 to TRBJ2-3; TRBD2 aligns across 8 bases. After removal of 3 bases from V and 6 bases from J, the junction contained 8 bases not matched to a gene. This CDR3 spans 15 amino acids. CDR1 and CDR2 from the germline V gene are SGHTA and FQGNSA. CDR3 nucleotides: TGTGCCAGCAGCTTGGTAGCGGGGAGAGGGGATACGCAGTATTTT. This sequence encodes CASSLVAGRGDTQYF.

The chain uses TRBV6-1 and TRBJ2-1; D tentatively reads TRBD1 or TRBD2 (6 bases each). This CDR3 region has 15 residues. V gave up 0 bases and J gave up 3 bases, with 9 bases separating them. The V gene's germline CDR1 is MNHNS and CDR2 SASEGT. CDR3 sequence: CASSEAGGIYNEQFF. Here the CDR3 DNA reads TGTGCCAGCAGTGAAGCGGGGGGCATCTACAATGAGCAGTTCTTC.